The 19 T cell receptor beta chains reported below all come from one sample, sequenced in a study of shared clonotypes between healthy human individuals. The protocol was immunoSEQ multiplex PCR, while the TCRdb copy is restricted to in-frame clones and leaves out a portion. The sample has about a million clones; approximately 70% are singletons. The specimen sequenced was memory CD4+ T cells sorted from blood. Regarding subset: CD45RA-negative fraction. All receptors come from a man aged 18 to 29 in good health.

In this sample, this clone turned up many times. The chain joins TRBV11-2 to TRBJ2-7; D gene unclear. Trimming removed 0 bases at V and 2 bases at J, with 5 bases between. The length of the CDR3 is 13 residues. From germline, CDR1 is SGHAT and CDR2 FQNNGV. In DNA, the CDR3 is TGTGCCAGCAGCTTAGAGCGGCCCTACGAGCAGTACTTC. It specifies CASSLERPYEQYF.

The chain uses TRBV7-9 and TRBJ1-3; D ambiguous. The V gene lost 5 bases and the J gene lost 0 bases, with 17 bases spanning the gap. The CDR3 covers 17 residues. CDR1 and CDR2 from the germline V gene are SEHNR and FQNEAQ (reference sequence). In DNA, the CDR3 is TGTGCCAGCAGCCCCAAGGGAAGCCCTTCCTCTGGAAACACCATATATTTT. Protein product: CASSPKGSPSSGNTIYF.

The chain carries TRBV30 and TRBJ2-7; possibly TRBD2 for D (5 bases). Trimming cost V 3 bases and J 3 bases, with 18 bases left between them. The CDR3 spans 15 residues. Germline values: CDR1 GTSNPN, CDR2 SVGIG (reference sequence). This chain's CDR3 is CAWRPRGPRGYEQYF. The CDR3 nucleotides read TGTGCCTGGAGACCCCGAGGGCCCCGGGGCTACGAGCAGTACTTC.

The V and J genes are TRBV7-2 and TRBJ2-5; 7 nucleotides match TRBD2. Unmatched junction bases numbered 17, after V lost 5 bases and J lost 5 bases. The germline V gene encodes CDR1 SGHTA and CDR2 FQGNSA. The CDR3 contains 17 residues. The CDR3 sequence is CASSPSAAGGSRETQYF. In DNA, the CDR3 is TGTGCCAGCAGCCCCTCTGCGGCGGGCGGGAGTCGGGAGACCCAGTACTTC.

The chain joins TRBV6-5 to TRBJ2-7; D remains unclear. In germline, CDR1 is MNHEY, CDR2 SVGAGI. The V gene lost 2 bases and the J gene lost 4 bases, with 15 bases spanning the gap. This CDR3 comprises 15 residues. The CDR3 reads CASSYTPSQSYEQYF. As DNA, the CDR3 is TGTGCCAGCAGTTACACCCCTAGTCAATCATACGAGCAGTACTTC.

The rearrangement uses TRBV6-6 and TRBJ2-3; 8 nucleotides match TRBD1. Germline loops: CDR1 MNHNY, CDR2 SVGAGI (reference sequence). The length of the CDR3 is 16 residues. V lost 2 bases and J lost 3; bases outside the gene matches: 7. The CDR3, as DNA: TGTGCCAGCAGTTACCGACAGGGGCGAAAAACAGATACGCAGTATTTT. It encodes CASSYRQGRKTDTQYF.

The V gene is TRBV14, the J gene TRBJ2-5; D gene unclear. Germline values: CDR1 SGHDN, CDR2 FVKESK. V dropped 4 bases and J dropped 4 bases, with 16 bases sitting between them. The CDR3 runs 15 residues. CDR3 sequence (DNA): TGTGCCAGCAGCCGAGCGCCCCATTCTAGAGAGACCCAGTACTTC. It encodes CASSRAPHSRETQYF. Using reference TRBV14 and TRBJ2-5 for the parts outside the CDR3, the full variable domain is EAGVTQFPSHSVIEKGQTVTLRCDPISGHDNLYWYRRVMGKEIKFLLHFVKESKQDESGMPNNRFLAERTGGTYSTLKVQPAELEDSGVYFCASSRAPHSRETQYFGPGTRLLVL.

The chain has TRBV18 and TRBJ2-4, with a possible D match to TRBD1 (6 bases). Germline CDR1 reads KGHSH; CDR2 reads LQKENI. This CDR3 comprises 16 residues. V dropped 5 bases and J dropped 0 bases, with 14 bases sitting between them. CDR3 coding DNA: TGTGCCAGCTCAGTGACAGGAGGTTTAGCCAAAAACATTCAGTACTTC. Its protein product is CASSVTGGLAKNIQYF.

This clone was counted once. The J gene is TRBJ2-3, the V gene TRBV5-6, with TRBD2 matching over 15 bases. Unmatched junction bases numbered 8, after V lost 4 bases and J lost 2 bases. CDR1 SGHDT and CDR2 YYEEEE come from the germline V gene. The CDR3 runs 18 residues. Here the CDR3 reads CASSPDRTSGRVTDTQYF. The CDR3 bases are TGTGCCAGCAGCCCGGACCGGACTAGCGGGAGGGTCACAGATACGCAGTATTTT.

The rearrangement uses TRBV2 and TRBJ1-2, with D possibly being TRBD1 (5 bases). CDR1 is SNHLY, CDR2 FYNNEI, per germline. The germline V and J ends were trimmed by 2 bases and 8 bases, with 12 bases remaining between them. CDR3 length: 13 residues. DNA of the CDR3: TGTGCCAGCAGTGAACAGGCAGGGATCGGCTACACCTTC. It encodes CASSEQAGIGYTF.

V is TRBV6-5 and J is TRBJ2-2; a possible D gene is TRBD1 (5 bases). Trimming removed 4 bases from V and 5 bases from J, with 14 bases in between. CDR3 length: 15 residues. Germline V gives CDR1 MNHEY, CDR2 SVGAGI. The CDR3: CASSWGDTGTGELFF. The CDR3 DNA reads TGTGCCAGCAGTTGGGGCGATACCGGGACCGGGGAGCTGTTTTTT.

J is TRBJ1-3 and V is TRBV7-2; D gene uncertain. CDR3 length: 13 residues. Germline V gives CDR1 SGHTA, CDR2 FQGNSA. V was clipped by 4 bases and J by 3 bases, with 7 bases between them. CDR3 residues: CASSSLGGNTIYF. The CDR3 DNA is TGTGCCAGCAGCTCTTTAGGTGGAAACACCATATATTTT.

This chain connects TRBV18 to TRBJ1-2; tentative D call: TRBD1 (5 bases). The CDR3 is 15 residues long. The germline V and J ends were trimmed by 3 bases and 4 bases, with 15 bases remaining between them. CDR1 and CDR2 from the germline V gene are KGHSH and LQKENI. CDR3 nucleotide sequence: TGTGCCAGCTCACCGGGGGGGACGTCGGTCTATGGCTACACCTTC. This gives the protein CASSPGGTSVYGYTF.

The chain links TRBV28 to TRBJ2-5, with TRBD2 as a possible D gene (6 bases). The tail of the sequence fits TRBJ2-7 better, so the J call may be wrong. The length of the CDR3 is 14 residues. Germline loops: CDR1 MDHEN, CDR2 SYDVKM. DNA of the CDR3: TGTGCCAGCAGCCCGGGAGACAGACCCTACGAGCAGTACTTC. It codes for CASSPGDRPYEQYF.

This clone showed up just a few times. The CDR3 loop reads CAWTPDRNTEAFF. The CDR3 DNA follows: TGTGCCTGGACCCCCGACAGGAACACTGAAGCTTTCTTT. This chain joins TRBV30 and TRBJ1-1; possibly TRBD1 for D (5 bases). V was cut by 4 bases and J by 1 base, with 10 bases left in between. The CDR3 totals 13 residues. Per the germline V gene, CDR1 is GTSNPN and CDR2 is SVGIG (reference sequence).

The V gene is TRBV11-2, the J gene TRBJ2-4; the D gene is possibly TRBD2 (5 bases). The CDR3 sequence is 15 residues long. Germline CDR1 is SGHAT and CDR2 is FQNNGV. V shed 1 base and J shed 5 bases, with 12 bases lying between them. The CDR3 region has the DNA TGTGCCAGCAGCTTAGGGGAGAGGTCCCAAAACATTCAGTACTTC. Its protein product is CASSLGERSQNIQYF. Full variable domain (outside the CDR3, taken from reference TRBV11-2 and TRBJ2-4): EAGVAQSPRYKIIEKRQSVAFWCNPISGHATLYWYQQILGQGPKLLIQFQNNGVVDDSQLPKDRFSAERLKGVDSTLKIQPAKLEDSAVYLCASSLGERSQNIQYFGAGTRLSVL.

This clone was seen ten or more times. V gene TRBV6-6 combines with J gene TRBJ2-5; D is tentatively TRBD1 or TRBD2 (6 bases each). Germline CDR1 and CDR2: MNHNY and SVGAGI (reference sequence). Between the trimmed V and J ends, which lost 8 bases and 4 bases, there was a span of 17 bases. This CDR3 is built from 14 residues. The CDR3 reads CASGGTRGGETQYF. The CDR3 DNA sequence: TGTGCCAGCGGCGGGACTCGAGGGGGAGAGACCCAGTACTTC.

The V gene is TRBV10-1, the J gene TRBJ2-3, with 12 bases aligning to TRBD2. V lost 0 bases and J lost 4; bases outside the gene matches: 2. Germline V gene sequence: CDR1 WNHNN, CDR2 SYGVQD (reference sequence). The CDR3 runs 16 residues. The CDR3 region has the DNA TGCGCCAGCAGTGAGTCGGCTAGCGGGGGGGCAGATACGCAGTATTTT. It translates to CASSESASGGADTQYF.

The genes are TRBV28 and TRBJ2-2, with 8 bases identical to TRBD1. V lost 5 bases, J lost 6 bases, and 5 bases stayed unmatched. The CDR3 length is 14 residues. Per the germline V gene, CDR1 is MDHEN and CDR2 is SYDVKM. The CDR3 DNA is TGTGCCAGCAGTACAGGGGGAGGCGCCGGGGAGCTGTTTTTT. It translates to CASSTGGGAGELFF. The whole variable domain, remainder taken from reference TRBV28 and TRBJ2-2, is DVKVTQSSRYLVKRTGEKVFLECVQDMDHENMFWYRQDPGLGLRLIYFSYDVKMKEKGDIPEGYSVSREKKERFSLILESASTNQTSMYLCASSTGGGAGELFFGEGSRLTVL.